The sequence of this TCR beta chain was determined in a study of glioma-infiltrating T cells after dendritic cell vaccination. Study details: Patients had newly diagnosed or recurrent glioblastoma and received dendritic cell vaccines. Autologous tumor lysate was loaded overnight onto monocyte-derived dendritic cells grown approximately seven days with IL-4 and GM-CSF. Regarding the study as a whole: Patients with more pretreatment TILs had longer time to progression and survival.

In the case of this clone: Its antigen is not known.

Patients had residual fresh-frozen tumor tissue and more than two years of survival data. Libraries were prepared by immunoSEQ multiplex PCR; TCRdb keeps only in-frame clonotypes and omits some of them. The table records fewer than 50,000 clones, over 75% of them present only once. CDR3 length: 23 residues. From germline, CDR1 is LGHNT and CDR2 FRNRAP. Germline trimming cut 1 base from V and 1 base from J; bases unmatched to any gene: 22. The TCR was taken from a human donor with glioblastoma. The material sequenced was blood, taken before dendritic cell vaccination. V gene TRBV12-5 combines with J gene TRBJ2-2, with 9 bases identical to TRBD1. Here the CDR3 reads CASGLGFGPTTGTGSRNTGELFF. CDR3 in DNA: TGTGCTAGTGGTTTGGGATTTGGGCCAACGACCGGGACAGGGAGTCGGAACACCGGGGAGCTGTTTTTT.